These T cell receptor beta chains were read from a single sample in a study of CD8 T cell repertoires and HIV-1 epitope variants. The data were produced by immunoSEQ multiplex PCR, yet TCRdb's version contains in-frame clones alone and is incomplete. The repertoire holds 4,500 to 7,000 clones, with over 50% as singletons. Their antigens remain unidentified. Sequenced: cultured CD8+ T cells derived from PBMCs. Receptor source: a male donor with HIV. The CDR3 runs from the conserved cysteine through the conserved F or W. A D gene is named only where the DNA matches it firmly. Size is omitted from some rows. Given values are once, few, many or a class for expanded clones.

TRBV14	NA	TRBJ2-5	few	TGTGCCAGCAGCCAAGTGCGGGGCCGGGGGACCCAGTACTTC	CASSQVRGRGTQYF
TRBV6-5	NA	TRBJ2-2	NA	TGTGCCAGCAGACTGGGAGCAAACACCGGGGAGCTGTTTTTT	CASRLGANTGELFF
TRBV29-1	NA	TRBJ2-3	NA	TGCAGCGTTGAAGATGGCGAGCGGGAGACAGGGGATACGCAGTATTTT	CSVEDGERETGDTQYF
TRBV14	NA	TRBJ2-2	NA	TGTGCCAGCAGCCAATTGCACGGGAGCGGGGAGCTGTTTTTT	CASSQLHGSGELFF
TRBV7-8	NA	TRBJ2-7	NA	TGTGCCAGCAGCTTAGCGTTGCGGGGTTCGGCCTACGAGCAGTACTTC	CASSLALRGSAYEQYF
TRBV10-2	NA	TRBJ1-5	NA	TGCGCCAGCAGTGAGTCGTCCGGGGGCAATCAGCCCCAGCATTTT	CASSESSGGNQPQHF
TRBV28	NA	TRBJ2-3	NA	TGTGCCAGCAGTTTAAGTCAGTGGAATCTCACAGATACGCAGTATTTT	CASSLSQWNLTDTQYF
TRBV7-3	NA	TRBJ2-3	NA	TGTGCCAGCAGCTTAATAGCGGAGAGCACAGATACGCAGTATTTT	CASSLIAESTDTQYF
TRBV7-2	NA	TRBJ2-1	NA	TGTGCCAGCAGCGCCTTCTCTTCCGGTGAGCAGTTCTTC	CASSAFSSGEQFF
TRBV18	NA	TRBJ2-7	NA	TGTGCCAGCTCACCAGGGGGGGCAGGAAGTTACCACGAGCAGTACTTC	CASSPGGAGSYHEQYF
TRBV5-1	TRBD2	TRBJ2-7	NA	TGCGCCAGCAGCCTGGGACTAGCGGGAGGGGGTGAGTACGAGCAGTACTTC	CASSLGLAGGGEYEQYF
TRBV5-4	NA	TRBJ2-3	NA	TGTGCCAGCAGCTTGTGGGGGTCTGATACGCAGTATTTT	CASSLWGSDTQYF
TRBV6-1	TRBD2	TRBJ2-7	NA	TGTGCCAGCAGGGATGGGACTAGCGCCTACGAGCAGTACTTC	CASRDGTSAYEQYF
TRBV5-8	NA	TRBJ2-5	NA	TGTGCCAGCAGCTTCCTAACACCTCAAGAGACCCAGTACTTC	CASSFLTPQETQYF
TRBV9	NA	TRBJ2-7	NA	TGTGCCAGCAGCGTAGGAGGGGGGACCTCCTACGAGCAGTACTTC	CASSVGGGTSYEQYF